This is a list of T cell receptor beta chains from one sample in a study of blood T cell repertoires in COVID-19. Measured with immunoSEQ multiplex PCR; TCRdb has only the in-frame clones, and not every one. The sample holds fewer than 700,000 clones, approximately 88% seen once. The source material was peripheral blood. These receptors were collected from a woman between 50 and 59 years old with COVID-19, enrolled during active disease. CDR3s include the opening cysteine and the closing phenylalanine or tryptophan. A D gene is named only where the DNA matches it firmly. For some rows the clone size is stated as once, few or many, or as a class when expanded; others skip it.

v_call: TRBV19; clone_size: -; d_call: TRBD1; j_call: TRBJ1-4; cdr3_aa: CASSLNRGNEKLFF; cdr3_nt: TGTGCCAGTAGCTTAAACAGGGGTAATGAAAAACTGTTTTTT
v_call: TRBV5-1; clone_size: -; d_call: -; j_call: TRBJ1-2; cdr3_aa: CASSLGQVYGYTF; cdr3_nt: TGCGCCAGCAGCTTGGGACAGGTCTATGGCTACACCTTC
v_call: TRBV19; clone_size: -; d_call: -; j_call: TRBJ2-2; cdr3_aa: CASSMARGNTGELFF; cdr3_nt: TGTGCCAGTAGTATGGCGAGAGGAAACACCGGGGAGCTGTTTTTT
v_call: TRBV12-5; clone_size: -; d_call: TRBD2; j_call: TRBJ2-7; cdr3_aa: CASGRSGGASYEQYF; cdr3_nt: TGTGCTAGTGGCCGGAGCGGGGGGGCCTCCTACGAGCAGTACTTC
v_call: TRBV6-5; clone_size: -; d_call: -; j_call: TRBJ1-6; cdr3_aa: CASRGAFYNSPLHF; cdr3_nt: TGTGCCAGCAGAGGGGCATTTTATAATTCACCCCTCCACTTT
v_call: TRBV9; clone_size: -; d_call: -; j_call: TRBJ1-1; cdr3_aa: CASSVGTGSGTEAFF; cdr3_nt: TGTGCCAGCAGCGTAGGAACAGGGAGCGGCACTGAAGCTTTCTTT
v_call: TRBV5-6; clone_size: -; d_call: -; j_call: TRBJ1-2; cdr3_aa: CASSLLSGGYTF; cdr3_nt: TGTGCCAGCAGCTTACTTTCCGGTGGCTACACCTTC
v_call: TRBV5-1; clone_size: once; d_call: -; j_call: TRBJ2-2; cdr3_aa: CASSLIRDIYGTGELFF; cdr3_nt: TGCGCCAGCAGCTTGATCAGGGATATTTATGGCACCGGGGAGCTGTTTTTT
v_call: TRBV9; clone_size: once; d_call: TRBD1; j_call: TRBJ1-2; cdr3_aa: CASSVSGTAYGYTF; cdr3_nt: TGTGCCAGCAGCGTAAGTGGGACAGCCTATGGCTACACCTTC
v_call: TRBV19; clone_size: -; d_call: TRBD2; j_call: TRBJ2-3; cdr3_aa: CASSERGGDTQYF; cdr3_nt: TGTGCCAGTAGCGAGCGGGGCGGGGATACGCAGTATTTT
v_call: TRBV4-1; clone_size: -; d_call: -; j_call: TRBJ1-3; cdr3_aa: CASSQDRSRGLSNTIYF; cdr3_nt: TGCGCCAGCAGCCAAGATCGATCCCGGGGTCTGTCAAACACCATATATTTT
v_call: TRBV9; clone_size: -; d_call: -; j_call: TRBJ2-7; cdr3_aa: CASSVAEGVYEQYF; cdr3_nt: TGTGCCAGCAGCGTAGCTGAGGGGGTATACGAGCAGTACTTC
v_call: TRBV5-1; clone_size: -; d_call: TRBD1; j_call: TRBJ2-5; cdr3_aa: CASSLGGQGETQYF; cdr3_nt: TGCGCCAGCAGCTTGGGGGGACAGGGGGAGACCCAGTACTTC
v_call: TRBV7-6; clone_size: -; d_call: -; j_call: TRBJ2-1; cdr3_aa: CASSSRQVNEQFF; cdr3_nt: TGTGCCAGCAGCTCCCGACAGGTCAATGAGCAGTTCTTC
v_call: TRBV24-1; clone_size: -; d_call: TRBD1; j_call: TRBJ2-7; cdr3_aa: CATSGQGNRSSYEQYF; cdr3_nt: TGTGCCACCAGCGGACAGGGAAACAGGAGCTCCTACGAGCAGTACTTC
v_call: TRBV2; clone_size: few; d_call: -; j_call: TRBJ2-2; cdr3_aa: CASRTGFNTGELFF; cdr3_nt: TGTGCCAGCAGGACAGGATTCAACACCGGGGAGCTGTTTTTT
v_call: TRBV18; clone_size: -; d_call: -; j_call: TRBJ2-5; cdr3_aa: CASSSGGRKETQYF; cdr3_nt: TGTGCCAGCTCCTCGGGGGGCCGGAAAGAGACCCAGTACTTC
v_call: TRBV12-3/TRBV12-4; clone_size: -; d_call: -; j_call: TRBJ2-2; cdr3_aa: CASTRTSYGELFF; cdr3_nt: TGTGCCAGCACTCGCACTAGTTACGGGGAGCTGTTTTTT
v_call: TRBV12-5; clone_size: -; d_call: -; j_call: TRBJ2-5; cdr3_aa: CASGLVGGIQETQYF; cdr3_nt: TGTGCTAGTGGTTTGGTAGGCGGGATCCAAGAGACCCAGTACTTC
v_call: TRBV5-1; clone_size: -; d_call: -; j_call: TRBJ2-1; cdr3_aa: CASSSSRVRNEQFF; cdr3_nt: TGCGCCAGCAGCTCGTCCAGGGTACGGAATGAGCAGTTCTTC
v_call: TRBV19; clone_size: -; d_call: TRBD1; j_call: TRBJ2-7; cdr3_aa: CASSIGTGGYEQYF; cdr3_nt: TGTGCCAGTAGTATTGGGACAGGGGGCTACGAGCAGTACTTC
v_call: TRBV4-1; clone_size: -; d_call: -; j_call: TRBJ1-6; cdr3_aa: CASSQEQGRLSPLHF; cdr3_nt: TGCGCCAGCAGCCAAGAACAGGGAAGGCTTTCACCCCTCCACTTT
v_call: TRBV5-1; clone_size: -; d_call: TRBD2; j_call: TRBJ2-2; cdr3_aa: CASSLERGTVTGELFF; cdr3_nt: TGCGCCAGCAGCTTGGAGCGGGGTACCGTCACCGGGGAGCTGTTTTTT
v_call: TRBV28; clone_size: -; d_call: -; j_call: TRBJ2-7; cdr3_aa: CASSDLALNYEQYF; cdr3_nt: TGTGCCAGCAGTGATCTAGCCTTAAATTACGAGCAGTACTTC
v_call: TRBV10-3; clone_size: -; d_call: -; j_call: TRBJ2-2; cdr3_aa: CAILRELGTGELFF; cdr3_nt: TGTGCCATCTTACGGGAGTTGGGGACTGGGGAGCTGTTTTTT
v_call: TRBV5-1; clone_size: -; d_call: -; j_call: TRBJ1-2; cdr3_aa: CASSSLGGPEGGPSYGYTF; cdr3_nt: TGCGCCAGCAGCTCTCTTGGCGGGCCGGAGGGGGGGCCTTCCTATGGCTACACCTTC
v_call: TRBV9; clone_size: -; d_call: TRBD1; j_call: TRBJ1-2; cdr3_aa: CASSVHVRRDRGLPYGYTF; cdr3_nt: TGTGCCAGCAGCGTTCACGTAAGGCGGGACAGGGGGCTTCCCTATGGCTACACCTTC
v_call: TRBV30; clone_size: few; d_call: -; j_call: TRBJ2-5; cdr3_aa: CAWSVEARTQYF; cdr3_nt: TGTGCCTGGAGTGTAGAGGCCCGGACCCAGTACTTC
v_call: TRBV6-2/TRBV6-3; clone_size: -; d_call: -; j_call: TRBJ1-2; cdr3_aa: CASSYSSNYGYTF; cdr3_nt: TGTGCCAGCAGTTACTCGAGTAACTATGGCTACACCTTC
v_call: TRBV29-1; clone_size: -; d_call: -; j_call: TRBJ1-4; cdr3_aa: CSVVSGNEKLFF; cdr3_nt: TGCAGCGTTGTTAGCGGGAATGAAAAACTGTTTTTT
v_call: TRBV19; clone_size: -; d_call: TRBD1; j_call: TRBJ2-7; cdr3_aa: CASSPQGQGAGYEQYF; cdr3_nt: TGTGCCAGTAGTCCACAGGGACAGGGGGCGGGTTACGAGCAGTACTTC
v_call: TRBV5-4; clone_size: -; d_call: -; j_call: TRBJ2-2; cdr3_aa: CASSLKEGITGELFF; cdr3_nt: TGTGCCAGCAGCTTGAAGGAGGGGATTACCGGGGAGCTGTTTTTT
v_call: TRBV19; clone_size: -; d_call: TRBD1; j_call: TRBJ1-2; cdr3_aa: CASSTRTGETNYGYTF; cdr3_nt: TGTGCCAGTAGTACCCGGACAGGGGAGACTAACTATGGCTACACCTTC
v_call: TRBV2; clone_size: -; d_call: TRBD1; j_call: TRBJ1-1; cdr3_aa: CASNVQGVGTEAFF; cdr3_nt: TGTGCCAGCAACGTACAGGGGGTGGGGACTGAAGCTTTCTTT
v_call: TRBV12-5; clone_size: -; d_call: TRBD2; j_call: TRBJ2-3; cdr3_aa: CASAGLAGDTQYF; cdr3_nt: TGTGCTAGTGCGGGTCTAGCGGGGGATACGCAGTATTTT
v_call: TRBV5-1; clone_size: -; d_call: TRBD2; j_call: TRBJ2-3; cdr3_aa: CASSDSGVGSDTQYF; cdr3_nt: TGCGCCAGCAGCGATAGCGGGGTTGGGTCAGATACGCAGTATTTT
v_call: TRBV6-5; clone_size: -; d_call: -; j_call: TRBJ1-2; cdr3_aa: CASSYTGFIYGYTF; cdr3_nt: TGTGCCAGCAGTTACACAGGGTTTATCTATGGCTACACCTTC
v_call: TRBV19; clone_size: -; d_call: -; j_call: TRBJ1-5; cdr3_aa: CASTSIRGRLNSNQPQHF; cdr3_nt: TGTGCCAGTACTTCAATCAGGGGACGCCTCAATAGCAATCAGCCCCAGCATTTT
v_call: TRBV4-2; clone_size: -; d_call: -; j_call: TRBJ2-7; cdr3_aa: CASSQDRGLEQYF; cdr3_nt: TGTGCCAGCAGCCAAGATCGCGGTCTCGAGCAGTACTTC
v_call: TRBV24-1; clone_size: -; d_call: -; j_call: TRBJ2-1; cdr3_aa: CATSDPYRAEQFF; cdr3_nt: TGTGCCACCAGTGATCCCTACAGGGCTGAGCAGTTCTTC
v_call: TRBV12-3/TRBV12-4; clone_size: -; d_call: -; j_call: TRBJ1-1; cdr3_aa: CASERGGGEAFF; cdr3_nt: TGTGCCAGCGAGCGGGGTGGGGGTGAAGCTTTCTTT
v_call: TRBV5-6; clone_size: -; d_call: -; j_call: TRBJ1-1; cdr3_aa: CASSLAGGVKDTEAFF; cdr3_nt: TGTGCCAGCAGCTTGGCCGGGGGGGTTAAGGACACTGAAGCTTTCTTT
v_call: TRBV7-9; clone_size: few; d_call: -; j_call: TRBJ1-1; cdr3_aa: CASSLVIEAFF; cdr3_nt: TGTGCCAGCAGCTTAGTTATTGAAGCTTTCTTT
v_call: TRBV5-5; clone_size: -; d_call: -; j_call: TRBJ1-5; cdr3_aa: CASSLAIGNTNQPQHF; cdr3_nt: TGTGCCAGCAGCTTGGCAATCGGGAACACCAATCAGCCCCAGCATTTT
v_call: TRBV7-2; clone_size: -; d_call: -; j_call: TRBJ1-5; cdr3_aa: CASSLGTGINQPQHF; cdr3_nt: TGTGCCAGCAGCTTAGGTACAGGGATAAATCAGCCCCAGCATTTT